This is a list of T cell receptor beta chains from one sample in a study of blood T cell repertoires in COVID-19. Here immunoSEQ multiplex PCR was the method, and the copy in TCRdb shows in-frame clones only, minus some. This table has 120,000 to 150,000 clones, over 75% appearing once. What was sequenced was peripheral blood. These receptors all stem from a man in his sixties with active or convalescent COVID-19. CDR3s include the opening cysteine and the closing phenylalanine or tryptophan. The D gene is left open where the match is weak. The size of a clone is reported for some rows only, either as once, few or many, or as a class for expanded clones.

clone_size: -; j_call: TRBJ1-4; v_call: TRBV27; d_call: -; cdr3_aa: CATLPWGDATNEKLFF; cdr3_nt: TGTGCCACCCTCCCCTGGGGGGACGCAACTAATGAAAAACTGTTTTTT
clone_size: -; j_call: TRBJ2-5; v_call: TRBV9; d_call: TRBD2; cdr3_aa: CASSQLIAGGKETQYF; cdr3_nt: TGTGCCAGCAGCCAATTGATAGCGGGGGGAAAAGAGACCCAGTACTTC
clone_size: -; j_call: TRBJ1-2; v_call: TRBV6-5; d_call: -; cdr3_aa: CASSPRGAPGYGYTF; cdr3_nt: TGTGCCAGCAGTCCCCGGGGGGCGCCGGGCTATGGCTACACCTTC
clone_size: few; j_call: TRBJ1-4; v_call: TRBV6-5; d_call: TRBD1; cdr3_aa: CASSSAGTGFEKLFF; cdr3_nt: TGTGCCAGCAGTTCAGCCGGGACAGGGTTTGAAAAACTGTTTTTT
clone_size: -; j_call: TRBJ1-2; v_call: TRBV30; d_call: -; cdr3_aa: CAWSVGLEGYGYTF; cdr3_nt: TGTGCCTGGAGTGTGGGTTTGGAGGGCTATGGCTACACCTTC
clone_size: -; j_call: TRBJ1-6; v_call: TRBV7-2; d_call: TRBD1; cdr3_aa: CASSLDRANNSPLHF; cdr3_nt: TGTGCCAGCAGCCTGGACAGGGCTAATAATTCACCCCTCCACTTT
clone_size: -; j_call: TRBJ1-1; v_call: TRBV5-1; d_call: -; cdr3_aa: CASSLDPVWNTEAFF; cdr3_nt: TGCGCCAGCAGCTTGGACCCGGTCTGGAACACTGAAGCTTTCTTT
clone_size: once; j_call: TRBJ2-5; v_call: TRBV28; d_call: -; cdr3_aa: CASSLLQGTYQETQYF; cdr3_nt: TGTGCCAGCAGTTTATTGCAGGGGACGTACCAAGAGACCCAGTACTTC
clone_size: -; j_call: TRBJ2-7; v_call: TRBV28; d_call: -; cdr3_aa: CASSFYPGLGVREQYF; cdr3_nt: TGTGCCAGCAGTTTTTATCCAGGCCTCGGGGTTAGGGAGCAGTACTTC
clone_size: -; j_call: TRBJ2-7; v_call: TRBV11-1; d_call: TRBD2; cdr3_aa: CASSPLTSGSYEQYF; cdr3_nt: TGTGCCAGCAGCCCCCTGACTAGCGGCTCCTACGAGCAGTACTTC
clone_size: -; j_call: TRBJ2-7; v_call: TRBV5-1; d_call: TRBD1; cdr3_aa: CASSLGQGDYEQYF; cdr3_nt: TGCGCCAGCAGCTTGGGCCAGGGGGACTACGAGCAGTACTTC
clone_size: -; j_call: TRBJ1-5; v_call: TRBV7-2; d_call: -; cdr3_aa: CASSPGGNQPQHF; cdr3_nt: TGTGCCAGCAGCCCCGGAGGGAATCAGCCCCAGCATTTT
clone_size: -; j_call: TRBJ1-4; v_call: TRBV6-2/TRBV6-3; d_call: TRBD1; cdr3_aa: CASSWDRENEKLFF; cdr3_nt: TGTGCCAGCAGTTGGGACAGGGAGAATGAAAAACTGTTTTTT
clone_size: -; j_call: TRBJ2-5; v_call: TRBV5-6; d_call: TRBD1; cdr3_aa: CASTGQGMKETQYF; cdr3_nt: TGTGCCAGCACCGGACAGGGAATGAAAGAGACCCAGTACTTC
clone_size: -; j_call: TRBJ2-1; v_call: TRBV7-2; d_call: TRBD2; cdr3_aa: CASSPVQRGNEQFF; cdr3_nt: TGTGCCAGCAGCCCGGTACAGCGGGGCAATGAGCAGTTCTTC
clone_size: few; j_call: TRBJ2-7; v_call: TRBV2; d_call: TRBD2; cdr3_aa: CASSLGLADTYEQYF; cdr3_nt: TGTGCCAGCAGTTTGGGACTAGCGGACACCTACGAGCAGTACTTC
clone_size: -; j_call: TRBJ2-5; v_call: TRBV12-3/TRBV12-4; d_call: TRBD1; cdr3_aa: CASSPGGQETQYF; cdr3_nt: TGTGCCAGCAGCCCAGGGGGTCAAGAGACCCAGTACTTC